Listed below are T cell receptor beta chains from one sample, sequenced in a study of T-cell memory formation after mild COVID-19. One entry per CDR3 protein, called by TCRdb with MiXCR from the 5' RACE reads. The sample contains about 110,000 distinct CDR3 sequences, around 15% of which appear only once. Sample: PBMCs or a T cell subset sorted from them (not recorded which). Receptors were obtained from a man aged 18 to 29 who had mild COVID-19 (a few samples of this study predate the infection). Cell type and time point are not known. The CDR3 runs from the conserved cysteine through the conserved F or W. Each record gives: V gene, D gene, J gene, clone size, CDR3 DNA, CDR3 protein. D genes are given only for firm matches. Rows may omit the clone size; those that give it use once, few, many or a size class.

TRBV6-5	.	TRBJ2-4	few	TGTGCCAGCAGGACCCGGGGGGCCGTCAAAAACATTCAGTACTTC	CASRTRGAVKNIQYF
TRBV12-5	.	TRBJ1-1	.	TGTGCTTGCCGGTTGAACGCTGAAGCTTTCTTT	CACRLNAEAFF
TRBV29-1	TRBD1	TRBJ2-7	few	TGCAGCGTTGAACGGGGACAGCCCTACGAGCAGTACTTC	CSVERGQPYEQYF
TRBV30	TRBD1	TRBJ1-2	few	TGTGCTGTTGACAGGGGGCATGGCTACACCTTC	CAVDRGHGYTF
TRBV5-8	.	TRBJ2-3	.	TGTGCCAGCATTCACCGGACAGCGACAGGTTTAGATACGCAGTATTTT	CASIHRTATGLDTQYF
TRBV9	.	TRBJ2-3	.	TGTGCCAGCAGCTCCCCGACTTCAGACTTCACAGATACGCAGTATTTT	CASSSPTSDFTDTQYF
TRBV28	TRBD2	TRBJ2-3	many	TGTGCCAGCAGTTATCCACCTAGCGGGGGCCTCAGCACAGATACGCAGTATTTT	CASSYPPSGGLSTDTQYF
TRBV18	.	TRBJ2-1	few	TGTGCCAGCTCGCCTGAAACTAGCAACAATGAGCAGTTCTTC	CASSPETSNNEQFF
TRBV6-6	TRBD1	TRBJ1-1	.	TGTGCCAGCAGCCACCGGACAGGGGGCGAGCACACTGAAGCTTTCTTT	CASSHRTGGEHTEAFF
TRBV12-3/TRBV12-4	.	TRBJ2-1	.	TGTGCCAGCAGGACAGAATTTATTGAGCAGTTCTTC	CASRTEFIEQFF
TRBV7-9	.	TRBJ1-2	few	TGTGCCAGCAGCTTAGATTATGGGGGCGGCTATGGCTACACCTTC	CASSLDYGGGYGYTF
TRBV5-1	TRBD2	TRBJ2-1	few	TGCGCCAGCAGCCGATCACTAGCGGGGGCCCACAATGAGCAGTTCTTC	CASSRSLAGAHNEQFF
TRBV12-3/TRBV12-4	.	TRBJ1-1	few	TGTGCCAGCAGTCCATTTTCTCAGCCGAACACTGAAGCTTTCTTT	CASSPFSQPNTEAFF
TRBV3-1	.	TRBJ2-1	.	TGTGCCAGCAGCCAAATGGGAGACAATGAGCAGTTCTTC	CASSQMGDNEQFF
TRBV15	.	TRBJ1-2	.	TGTGCCACCAGCAGAGATTACGAGGGGCTGGTCTATGGCTACACCTTC	CATSRDYEGLVYGYTF
TRBV20-1	.	TRBJ1-4	.	TGCAGTGCTAGTCTCCTCGGGGTATGGGCAACTAATGAAAAACTGTTTTTT	CSASLLGVWATNEKLFF
TRBV5-4	.	TRBJ1-5	few	TGTGCCAGCAGCTTGGGCGGCAGGGGAAGCAATCAGCCCCAGCATTTT	CASSLGGRGSNQPQHF
TRBV7-9	.	TRBJ1-5	few	TGTGCCAGCAGCCCCTGGCAGGGAGGTCAGCCCCAGCATTTT	CASSPWQGGQPQHF
TRBV12-3/TRBV12-4	TRBD1	TRBJ1-6	.	TGTGCCAGCAGCGGCCGGGGACAGGGGTATAATTCACCCCTCCACTTT	CASSGRGQGYNSPLHF
TRBV4-1	TRBD1	TRBJ1-6	.	TGCGCCAGCAGCCACTTGGGACAGGGATTTTCACCCCTCCACTTT	CASSHLGQGFSPLHF
TRBV3-2	.	TRBJ2-7	.	TGTGCCAGCAGCCACCCATACTACGAGCAGTACTTC	CASSHPYYEQYF
TRBV4-3	TRBD2	TRBJ2-3	.	TGCGCCAGCAGCCAAGCCCCTCCAGCGGGAGCCTTAGATACGCAGTATTTT	CASSQAPPAGALDTQYF
TRBV5-1	TRBD2	TRBJ2-3	.	TGCGCCAGCAGCCCGGCGGGACTAGGTGGGGATACGCAGTATTTT	CASSPAGLGGDTQYF
TRBV5-1	TRBD2	TRBJ2-2	few	TGCGCCAGCAGCACAGCGGGGAGCACCGGGGAGCTGTTTTTT	CASSTAGSTGELFF
TRBV7-2	.	TRBJ1-2	.	TGTGCCAGCAGCTTCGATTTCCCAGGGGTGTCGCAGCGTGGCTACACCTTC	CASSFDFPGVSQRGYTF
TRBV27	.	TRBJ1-5	few	TGTGCCAGCAGTTGGGATTCTAGCAATCACCCCCAGCATTTT	CASSWDSSNHPQHF
TRBV11-2	.	TRBJ2-3	few	TGTGCCAGCAGCTTAGTACCGCTAAGAAGAGCAGATACGCAGTATTTT	CASSLVPLRRADTQYF
TRBV3-1	.	TRBJ2-5	few	TGTGCCAGCAGCCAAGATGGCTACCCCAGGAGTACCCAGTACTTC	CASSQDGYPRSTQYF
TRBV27	TRBD1	TRBJ1-1	.	TGTGCCAGCAGTCCACAGGGGAGAATGAACACTGAAGCTTTCTTT	CASSPQGRMNTEAFF